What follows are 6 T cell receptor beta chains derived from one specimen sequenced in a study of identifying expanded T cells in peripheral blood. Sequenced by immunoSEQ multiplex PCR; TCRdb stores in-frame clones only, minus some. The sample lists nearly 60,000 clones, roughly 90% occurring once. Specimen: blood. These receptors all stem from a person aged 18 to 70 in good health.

The chain's CDR3 is CASSPVRTLAKNIQYF. The CDR3 nucleotides read TGCGCCAGCAGCCCCGTCCGTACCCTAGCCAAAAACATTCAGTACTTC. V gene TRBV4-3 combines with J gene TRBJ2-4; D uncertain. This CDR3 contains 16 residues. V was cut by 4 bases and J by 0 bases, with 13 bases left in between. Germline V gene sequence: CDR1 LGHNA, CDR2 YSLEER.

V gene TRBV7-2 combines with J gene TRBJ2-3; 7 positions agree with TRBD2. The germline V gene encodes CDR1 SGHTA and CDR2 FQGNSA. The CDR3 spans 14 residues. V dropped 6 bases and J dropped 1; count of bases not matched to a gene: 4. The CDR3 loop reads CASRESGGTDTQYF. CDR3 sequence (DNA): TGTGCCAGCAGAGAGAGCGGGGGCACAGATACGCAGTATTTT. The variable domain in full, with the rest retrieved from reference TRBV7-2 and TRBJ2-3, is GAGVSQSPSNKVTEKGKDVELRCDPISGHTALYWYRQSLGQGLEFLIYFQGNSAPDKSGLPSDRFSAERTGGSVSTLTIQRTQQEDSAVYLCASRESGGTDTQYFGPGTRLTVL.

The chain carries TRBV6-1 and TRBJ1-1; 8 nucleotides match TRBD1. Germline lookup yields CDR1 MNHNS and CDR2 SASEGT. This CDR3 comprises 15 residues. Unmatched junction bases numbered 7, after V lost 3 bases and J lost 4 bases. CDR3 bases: TGTGCCAGCAGTGAGGCTCAGGGGGCGCGCACTGAAGCTTTCTTT. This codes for CASSEAQGARTEAFF.

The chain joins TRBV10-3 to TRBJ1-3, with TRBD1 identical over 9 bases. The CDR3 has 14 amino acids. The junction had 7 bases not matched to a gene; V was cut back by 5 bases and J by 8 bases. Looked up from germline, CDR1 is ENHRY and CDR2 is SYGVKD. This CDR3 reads CAISTDRGLDTIYF. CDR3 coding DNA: TGTGCCATCAGTACTGACAGGGGGTTAGACACCATATATTTT.

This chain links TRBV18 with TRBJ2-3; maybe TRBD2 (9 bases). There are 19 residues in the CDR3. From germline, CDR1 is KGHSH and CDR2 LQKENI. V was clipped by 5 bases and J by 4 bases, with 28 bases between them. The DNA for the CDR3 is TGTGCCAGCTCATCGGGACAGGTTATGATAGCGGGAGTGGCAGATACGCAGTATTTT. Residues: CASSSGQVMIAGVADTQYF.

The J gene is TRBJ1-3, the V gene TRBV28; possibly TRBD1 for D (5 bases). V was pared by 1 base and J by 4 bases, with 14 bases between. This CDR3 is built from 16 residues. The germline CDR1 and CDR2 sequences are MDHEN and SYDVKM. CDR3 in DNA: TGTGCCAGCAGTTTATTTGGGCAGGGAAAAGGAAACACCATATATTTT. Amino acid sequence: CASSLFGQGKGNTIYF.